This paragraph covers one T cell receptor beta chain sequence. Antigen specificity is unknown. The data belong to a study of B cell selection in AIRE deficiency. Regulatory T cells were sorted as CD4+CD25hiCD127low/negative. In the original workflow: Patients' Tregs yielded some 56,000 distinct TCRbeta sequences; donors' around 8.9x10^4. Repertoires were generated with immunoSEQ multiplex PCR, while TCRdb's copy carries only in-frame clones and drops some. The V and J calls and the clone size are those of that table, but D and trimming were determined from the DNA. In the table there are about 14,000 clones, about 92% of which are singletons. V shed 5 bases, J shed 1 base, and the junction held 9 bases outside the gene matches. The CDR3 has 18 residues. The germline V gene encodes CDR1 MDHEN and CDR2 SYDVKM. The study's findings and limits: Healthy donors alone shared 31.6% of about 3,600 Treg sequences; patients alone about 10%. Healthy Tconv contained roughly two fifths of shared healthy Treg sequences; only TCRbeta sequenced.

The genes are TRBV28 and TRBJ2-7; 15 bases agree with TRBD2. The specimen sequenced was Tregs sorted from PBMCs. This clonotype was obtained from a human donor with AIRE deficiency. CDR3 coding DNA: TGTGCCAGCAGTGACAAACGGACTAGCGGGAGGGTGTCCTACGAGCAGTACTTC. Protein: CASSDKRTSGRVSYEQYF.